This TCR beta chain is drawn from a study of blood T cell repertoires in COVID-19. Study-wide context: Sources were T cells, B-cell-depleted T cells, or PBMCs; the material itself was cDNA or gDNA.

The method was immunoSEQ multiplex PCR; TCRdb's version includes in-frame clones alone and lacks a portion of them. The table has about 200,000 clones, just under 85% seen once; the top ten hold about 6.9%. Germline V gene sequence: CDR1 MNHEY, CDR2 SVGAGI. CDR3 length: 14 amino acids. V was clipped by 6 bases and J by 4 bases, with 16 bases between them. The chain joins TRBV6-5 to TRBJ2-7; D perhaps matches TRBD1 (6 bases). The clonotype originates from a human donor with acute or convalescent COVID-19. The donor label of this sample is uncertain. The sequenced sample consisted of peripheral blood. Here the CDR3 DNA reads TGTGCCAGCAGACCTCGGGACACGTCTTACGAGCAGTACTTC. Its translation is CASRPRDTSYEQYF.